These T cell receptor beta chains were read from a single sample in a study of Graves' ophthalmopathy and Graves' hyperthyroidism. From the multiplex PCR reads, TCRdb called clonotypes with MiXCR, one entry per CDR3 protein. The profile shows 350,000 to 400,000 distinct CDR3 sequences, 15% to 19% of them singletons. The sequenced sample consisted of peripheral blood. All receptors derive from a woman between 18 and 29 years old with stable Graves' hyperthyroidism. The CDR3 runs from the conserved cysteine through the conserved F or W. The order of the fields is V gene, clone size, J gene, D gene, CDR3 protein, CDR3 DNA. A D gene is named only where the DNA matches it firmly. Some rows have no size entry. The others give once, few or many, or a class for an expanded clone.

>TRBV5-5|.|TRBJ1-6|.
CASSRTAWDSPLHF
TGTGCCAGCAGCCGTACTGCGTGGGATTCACCCCTCCACTTT
>TRBV7-2|.|TRBJ2-5|.
CASSLAGFRETQYF
TGTGCCAGCAGCTTAGCGGGTTTTCGGGAGACCCAGTACTTC
>TRBV12-5|many|TRBJ2-5|.
CASGKGMSETQYF
TGTGCTAGTGGTAAGGGGATGTCAGAGACCCAGTACTTC
>TRBV15|many|TRBJ1-1|.
CATSRRAGTNNEAFF
TGTGCCACCAGCAGACGAGCCGGGACAAACAATGAAGCTTTCTTT
>TRBV12-3/TRBV12-4|.|TRBJ2-3|.
CASSLDHRETDTQYF
TGTGCCAGCAGTTTAGACCACAGGGAGACAGATACGCAGTATTTT
>TRBV5-1|few|TRBJ1-1|.
CASSSGLLGEGRATEAFF
TGCGCCAGCAGCTCCGGTTTGCTTGGCGAGGGCAGAGCCACTGAAGCTTTCTTT
>TRBV7-2|once|TRBJ1-1|.
CASSLGRSQEAFF
TGTGCCAGCAGCCTTGGACGGAGTCAAGAAGCTTTCTTT
>TRBV7-2|many|TRBJ2-7|TRBD1
CASSLALIRDSSYEQYF
TGTGCCAGCAGCTTAGCGCTAATCCGGGACAGTTCCTACGAGCAGTACTTC
>TRBV2|many|TRBJ2-5|TRBD2
CASGKGLAGGWETQYF
TGTGCCAGCGGCAAGGGACTAGCGGGGGGATGGGAGACCCAGTACTTC
>TRBV19|many|TRBJ1-1|.
CASSFGHPNTEAFF
TGTGCCAGTAGTTTTGGACATCCGAACACTGAAGCTTTCTTT
>TRBV6-2/TRBV6-3|many|TRBJ2-2|TRBD2
CASSYLAGGDTGELFF
TGTGCCAGCAGTTACCTAGCGGGGGGGGACACCGGGGAGCTGTTTTTT
>TRBV12-3/TRBV12-4|many|TRBJ1-2|TRBD1
CASRWTGMGYGYTF
TGTGCCAGCAGATGGACAGGGATGGGCTATGGCTACACCTTC
>TRBV27|many|TRBJ1-2|TRBD1
CASGGQIYGYTF
TGTGCCAGCGGGGGACAGATCTATGGCTACACCTTC
>TRBV6-1|.|TRBJ1-2|.
CATNGNYGYTF
TGTGCCACCAACGGTAACTATGGCTACACCTTC
>TRBV2|many|TRBJ2-7|.
CASSDPWASYEQYF
TGTGCCAGCAGTGACCCCTGGGCCTCCTACGAGCAGTACTTC
>TRBV24-1|many|TRBJ2-5|TRBD1
CATSDLRQGEGETQYF
TGTGCCACCAGTGATTTGCGACAGGGTGAGGGCGAGACCCAGTACTTC
>TRBV6-5|many|TRBJ1-3|.
CASRTPTVGGNTIYF
TGTGCCAGCAGGACCCCGACAGTTGGTGGAAACACCATATATTTT
>TRBV5-4|many|TRBJ2-5|.
CASSPSAQGKETQYF
TGTGCCAGCAGCCCCTCGGCCCAGGGTAAAGAGACCCAGTACTTC
>TRBV27|many|TRBJ2-7|TRBD1
CASSPTGGRYEQYF
TGTGCCAGCAGTCCGACAGGGGGCCGGTACGAGCAGTACTTC
>TRBV18|many|TRBJ1-1|.
CASSPLKGTNTEAFF
TGTGCCAGCTCACCACTTAAGGGAACCAACACTGAAGCTTTCTTT
>TRBV6-5|many|TRBJ2-5|.
CASSSAGTAEETQYF
TGTGCCAGCAGTTCAGCCGGGACTGCAGAAGAGACCCAGTACTTC